These 6 T cell receptor beta chains share one sample of origin, sequenced in a study of cytomegalovirus exposure and HLA in healthy donors. In the PCR, 60 Vbeta and 13 Jbeta primers were used. Method: immunoSEQ multiplex PCR; TCRdb's copy keeps in-frame clones and lacks some. Here the sample spans about 200,000 clones, over 75% being singletons. Sequenced input: PBMCs. The receptors derive from a woman between 25 and 40 years old in good health and CMV-seronegative.

The rearrangement uses TRBV10-3 and TRBJ2-5; 7 bases fit TRBD1. The better agreement between TRBJ2-7 and the DNA end casts doubt on the J call. Germline CDR1 ENHRY, CDR2 SYGVKD. This CDR3 has 14 residues. CDR3 sequence: CAISESTGTYEQYF. The CDR3 region has the DNA TGTGCCATCAGTGAGTCGACAGGGACCTACGAGCAGTACTTC.

The chain uses TRBV5-1 and TRBJ2-2; 9 bases align to TRBD1. The CDR3 is 15 residues long. Germline loops: CDR1 SGHRS, CDR2 YFSETQ. V lost 4 bases and J lost 3; bases outside the gene matches: 4. This chain's CDR3 is CASSIGTGHTGELFF. DNA for the CDR3: TGCGCCAGCAGCATCGGGACAGGGCACACCGGGGAGCTGTTTTTT.

The rearrangement joins TRBV9 to TRBJ1-5; D gene unclear. Germline-derived CDR1 and CDR2 are SGDLS and YYNGEE. Between the trimmed V and J ends, which lost 3 bases and 4 bases, there was a span of 8 bases. CDR3 length equals 13 residues. The CDR3 DNA reads TGTGCCAGCAGCGCGAAGCTAAATCAGCCCCAGCATTTT. This translates into CASSAKLNQPQHF.

The V and J genes are TRBV10-3 and TRBJ1-4, with 7 bases aligning to TRBD1. CDR1 is ENHRY, CDR2 SYGVKD, per germline. V lost 4 bases to trimming and J lost 8 bases; unmatched junction nucleotides: 7. This CDR3 comprises 14 residues. The CDR3 coding sequence is TGTGCCATCAGTGGTTCGGGACAGCAGGAAAAACTGTTTTTT. Its protein product is CAISGSGQQEKLFF.

V gene TRBV28 combines with J gene TRBJ1-5; possibly TRBD1 for D (6 bases). Trimming took 6 bases from V and 1 from J, leaving 10 bases between them. From germline, CDR1 is MDHEN and CDR2 SYDVKM. The CDR3 is 14 residues long. CDR3 sequence reads: CASSKGGSNQPQHF. DNA of the CDR3: TGTGCCAGCAGCAAGGGGGGGAGCAATCAGCCCCAGCATTTT.

The rearrangement uses TRBV2 and TRBJ2-7, with 8 bases identical to TRBD1. Per the germline V gene, CDR1 is SNHLY and CDR2 is FYNNEI. This CDR3 has 15 residues. V lost 1 base, J lost 6 bases, and 8 bases stayed unmatched. CDR3 coding DNA: TGTGCCAGCAGTGAAGAGGGGCAGGGGGCCTCCGAGCAGTACTTC. The encoded protein is CASSEEGQGASEQYF.